Listed below are T cell receptor beta chains from one sample, sequenced in a study of blood T cell repertoires in COVID-19. Data came from immunoSEQ multiplex PCR; TCRdb stores just in-frame clones and leaves some out. Among fewer than 130,000 clones, under 75% were seen once, and the ten largest hold about 5.9%. Sequences were obtained from peripheral blood. These receptors originate from a man older than 75 with acute or convalescent COVID-19. Both conserved end residues are part of each CDR3. The D gene is left open where the match is weak. Expanded clones get a size class; other rows say once, few or many, or leave the size out.

j_call clone_size v_call d_call cdr3_aa cdr3_nt
TRBJ2-1 NA TRBV29-1 NA CSVAQGGSYNEQFF TGCAGCGTAGCACAGGGTGGGTCCTACAATGAGCAGTTCTTC
TRBJ1-5 NA TRBV10-3 NA CAISNTGTQHF TGTGCCATCAGTAACACGGGAACCCAGCATTTT
TRBJ2-2 NA TRBV10-1 NA CASSQTRYTGELFF TGCGCCAGCTCACAGACGCGATACACCGGGGAGCTGTTTTTT
TRBJ1-5 NA TRBV4-3 TRBD1 CASSQVYRGIQPQHF TGCGCCAGCAGCCAAGTCTACAGGGGCATTCAGCCCCAGCATTTT
TRBJ1-2 NA TRBV5-3 NA CARSLDPSSYGYTF TGTGCCAGAAGCTTGGACCCCTCGAGCTATGGCTACACCTTC
TRBJ2-4 NA TRBV6-4 NA CASSDRGGGDIQYF TGTGCCAGCAGTGACAGGGGGGGAGGGGACATTCAGTACTTC
TRBJ2-1 NA TRBV27 NA CASSLSARVNEQFF TGTGCCAGCAGTTTATCGGCCAGGGTCAATGAGCAGTTCTTC
TRBJ2-1 once TRBV28 NA CASSRDTYNEQFF TGTGCCAGCAGTCGTGACACATACAATGAGCAGTTCTTC
TRBJ2-7 NA TRBV5-1 TRBD1 CASSLVGQGHEQYF TGCGCCAGCAGCTTGGTAGGACAGGGCCACGAGCAGTACTTC
TRBJ2-1 NA TRBV27 NA CASSLRCGMVPCNEQFF TGTGCCAGCAGTTTAAGGTGCGGGATGGTACCCTGCAATGAGCAGTTCTTC
TRBJ2-5 few TRBV7-2 NA CASSLILGGQTQYF TGTGCCAGCAGCTTAATACTAGGTGGGCAGACCCAGTACTTC
TRBJ1-1 NA TRBV29-1 TRBD1 CSVGVGTGKTEAFF TGCAGCGTTGGGGTCGGGACAGGAAAAACTGAAGCTTTCTTT
TRBJ2-7 NA TRBV28 TRBD1 CASTPPDRVYEQYF TGTGCCAGCACCCCCCCAGACAGGGTGTACGAGCAGTACTTC
TRBJ2-2 NA TRBV11-3 TRBD2 CASSWAGGSNTGELFF TGTGCCAGCAGCTGGGCGGGAGGTTCCAACACCGGGGAGCTGTTTTTT
TRBJ2-1 NA TRBV24-1 NA CACDFGEQFF TGTGCCTGCGACTTTGGGGAGCAGTTCTTC
TRBJ2-3 NA TRBV24-1 TRBD1 CATRKGASTDTQYF TGTGCCACCAGGAAGGGGGCCTCCACAGATACGCAGTATTTT
TRBJ2-6 NA TRBV27 NA CASSLSSVGANVLTF TGTGCCAGCAGTTTATCGTCGGTTGGGGCCAACGTCCTGACTTTC
TRBJ2-5 NA TRBV6-5 NA CASSPGFAGGETQYF TGTGCCAGCAGCCCAGGGTTCGCTGGTGGGGAGACCCAGTACTTC
TRBJ2-1 NA TRBV11-2 NA CASSLGIGAAYNEQFF TGTGCCAGCAGCTTAGGGATAGGGGCAGCTTACAATGAGCAGTTCTTC
TRBJ1-1 NA TRBV18 NA CASSPAGSTEAFF TGTGCCAGCTCACCGGCCGGGAGCACTGAAGCTTTCTTT
TRBJ2-3 NA TRBV19 TRBD2 CASSKLAGYTDTQYF TGTGCCAGTAGTAAACTAGCGGGATACACAGATACGCAGTATTTT
TRBJ2-1 NA TRBV2 TRBD2 CASRLAGSYNEQFF TGTGCCAGCAGACTAGCGGGCTCCTACAATGAGCAGTTCTTC
TRBJ1-5 NA TRBV4-3 NA CASSQAWQGNQPQHF TGCGCCAGCAGCCAAGCGTGGCAGGGCAATCAGCCCCAGCATTTT
TRBJ2-5 NA TRBV9 TRBD1 CASSHDRGGETQYF TGTGCCAGCAGCCACGACAGGGGTGGGGAGACCCAGTACTTC
TRBJ2-1 once TRBV18 NA CASSGQTTYNEQFF TGTGCCAGCTCGGGCCAGACGACCTACAATGAGCAGTTCTTC
TRBJ1-3 once TRBV6-5 NA CASSRPGSSGNTIYF TGTGCCAGCAGTAGACCCGGGAGCTCTGGAAACACCATATATTTT
TRBJ2-5 few TRBV3-1/TRBV3-2 NA CASSQVRETQYF TGTGCCAGCAGCCAAGTGAGAGAGACCCAGTACTTC
TRBJ2-5 NA TRBV5-1 TRBD2 CASSRSGRGETQYF TGCGCCAGCAGCCGTAGCGGGCGGGGGGAGACCCAGTACTTC
TRBJ2-1 NA TRBV19 TRBD1 CASKWGQGAQNEQFF TGTGCCAGTAAGTGGGGACAGGGGGCGCAGAATGAGCAGTTCTTC
TRBJ1-4 NA TRBV6-5 NA CASSSSGGKLFF TGTGCCAGCAGTTCATCGGGGGGAAAACTGTTTTTT
TRBJ2-7 NA TRBV28 NA CASSSPGSSYEQYF TGTGCCAGCAGTTCCCCGGGGTCCTCCTACGAGCAGTACTTC
TRBJ2-2 few TRBV10-1 TRBD2 CASSSERDITGELFF TGCGCCAGCAGTAGCGAGCGGGATATCACCGGGGAGCTGTTTTTT
TRBJ1-5 NA TRBV27 NA CASSLSARAGEPQHF TGTGCCAGCAGTTTATCCGCCAGGGCTGGGGAGCCCCAGCATTTT
TRBJ1-1 few TRBV28 NA CASSLVKGRSAPKAFF TGTGCCAGCAGTTTAGTAAAGGGGAGGTCTGCTCCCAAAGCTTTCTTT
TRBJ1-1 NA TRBV9 NA CASSVGDRNTEAFF TGTGCCAGCAGCGTAGGCGACAGGAACACTGAAGCTTTCTTT
TRBJ2-3 NA TRBV9 NA CASSVVASESTDTQYF TGTGCCAGCAGCGTAGTGGCTAGCGAGTCCACAGATACGCAGTATTTT
TRBJ1-5 many TRBV10-1 NA CASSRQPQHF TGCGCCAGCAGCAGACAGCCCCAGCATTTT
TRBJ2-5 NA TRBV3-1/TRBV3-2 TRBD1 CASSQDPRGLELETQYF TGTGCCAGCAGCCAAGATCCCAGGGGGCTCGAGCTAGAGACCCAGTACTTC
TRBJ2-1 NA TRBV2 TRBD2 CASSFPGGGSDEQFF TGTGCCAGCAGTTTCCCGGGGGGTGGGAGCGATGAGCAGTTCTTC
TRBJ1-1 NA TRBV7-2 TRBD1 CASSLRPGQGVTSTEAFF TGTGCCAGCAGCTTACGCCCGGGACAGGGTGTTACGAGCACTGAAGCTTTCTTT
TRBJ2-5 once TRBV5-6 TRBD1 CASSQPGQKETQYF TGTGCCAGCAGCCAACCGGGACAGAAAGAGACCCAGTACTTC
TRBJ1-3 NA TRBV14 NA CASSQRRGSGNTIYF TGTGCCAGCAGCCAAAGGCGAGGCTCTGGAAACACCATATATTTT
TRBJ1-3 NA TRBV28 TRBD1 CASNSLRQGGNTIYF TGTGCCAGCAATTCCTTGAGACAGGGGGGAAACACCATATATTTT
TRBJ2-3 NA TRBV7-9 TRBD1 CASTFGTGVGDTQYF TGTGCCAGCACCTTTGGGACAGGGGTAGGAGATACGCAGTATTTT
TRBJ1-5 NA TRBV9 NA CASSWEGNQPQHF TGTGCCAGCAGCTGGGAGGGGAATCAGCCCCAGCATTTT
TRBJ2-1 NA TRBV10-2 NA CAVRPGERVNEQFF TGCGCTGTACGTCCCGGGGAGAGGGTCAATGAGCAGTTCTTC
TRBJ2-1 NA TRBV7-9 NA CASSLSLGGRYHEQFF TGTGCCAGCAGCTTATCCCTAGGAGGCAGGTACCATGAGCAGTTCTTC
TRBJ2-5 NA TRBV30 TRBD1 CAWSYGGTGGETQYF TGTGCCTGGAGTTACGGAGGGACAGGGGGAGAGACCCAGTACTTC
TRBJ1-2 NA TRBV7-2 NA CASSLALAGGLYGYTF TGTGCCAGCAGCTTAGCGTTGGCCGGGGGACTTTATGGCTACACCTTC